A single sample gave rise to the 28 T cell receptor beta chains below, sequenced in a study of early T cells in non-severe SARS-CoV-2 infection. TCRdb analysed the 5' RACE reads with MiXCR anew, one entry per CDR3 protein. The sample has 75,000 to 100,000 distinct CDR3 sequences, 16% seen once. Material for sequencing was whole blood. Receptors were obtained from an adult who was a healthcare worker with PCR-confirmed SARS-CoV-2 infection or an uninfected control (not recorded which).

This sequence joins TRBV5-5 and TRBJ1-6; a possible D gene is TRBD1 (5 bases). Germline CDR1 and CDR2: SGHKS and YYEKEE (reference sequence). V gave up 4 bases and J gave up 6 bases, with 14 bases separating them. The CDR3 consists of 15 residues. The CDR3 is CASSLQTGVNSPLHF. DNA of the CDR3: TGTGCCAGCAGCCTACAAACGGGGGTTAATTCACCCCTCCACTTT.

This clonotype was seen many times. V and J are TRBV7-6 and TRBJ1-5; TRBD1 matches at 7 bases. Germline CDR1 reads SGHVS; CDR2 reads FNYEAQ. This CDR3 has 15 amino acids. V lost 5 bases to trimming and J lost 6 bases; unmatched junction nucleotides: 10. This CDR3 reads CASSPFQGVFQPQHF. Here the CDR3 DNA reads TGTGCCAGCAGCCCCTTCCAGGGGGTTTTTCAGCCCCAGCATTTT.

The V and J genes are TRBV7-2 and TRBJ2-2, with D possibly being TRBD1 (7 bases). Trimming left V 6 bases short and J 4 bases short, with 15 bases between. The length of the CDR3 is 15 residues. CDR1 SGHTA and CDR2 FQGNSA come from the germline V gene. The CDR3 region has the DNA TGTGCCAGCAGTCCGCGGGACAGCTTCACCGGGGAGCTGTTTTTT. Its protein is CASSPRDSFTGELFF. Full variable domain (rest looked up from reference TRBV7-2 and TRBJ2-2): GAGVSQSPSNKVTEKGKDVELRCDPISGHTALYWYRQSLGQGLEFLIYFQGNSAPDKSGLPSDRFSAERTGGSVSTLTIQRTQQEDSAVYLCASSPRDSFTGELFFGEGSRLTVL.

The chain uses TRBV7-6 and TRBJ2-7, with 7 nucleotides matching TRBD1. The ends lost 1 base at V and 3 bases at J; junction bases unmatched: 6. CDR3 length equals 15 residues. CDR1 SGHVS and CDR2 FNYEAQ come from the germline V gene. CDR3 region: CASSLGGTDFYEQYF. CDR3 sequence (DNA): TGTGCCAGCAGCTTAGGAGGGACAGATTTCTACGAGCAGTACTTC.

The chain carries TRBV4-2 and TRBJ1-4, with 10 bases fitting TRBD1. The trim removed 0 bases at V and 2 bases at J, leaving 3 bases unmatched. Germline V gene sequence: CDR1 LGHNA, CDR2 YNFKEQ. The CDR3 runs to 17 residues. This CDR3 is CASSQEGGQGTNEKLFF. The CDR3 nucleotides read TGTGCCAGCAGCCAAGAAGGGGGACAGGGGACTAATGAAAAACTGTTTTTT.

The rearrangement links TRBV6-1 to TRBJ2-7; D perhaps matches TRBD1 (6 bases). The CDR3 is 13 amino acids. The germline V and J ends were trimmed by 8 bases and 3 bases, with 14 bases remaining between them. In germline, CDR1 is MNHNS, CDR2 SASEGT. CDR3 DNA sequence: TGTGCCAGCCAGAGGGGGAGAGACTACGAGCAGTACTTC. Protein product: CASQRGRDYEQYF.

This clonotype was seen only a few times. The J gene is TRBJ1-5, the V gene TRBV7-8, with a possible D match to TRBD1 (6 bases). This CDR3 spans 13 amino acids. With 9 bases removed from V and 1 base from J, the gap between germline ends came to 10 bases. Germline assignment: CDR1 SGHVS and CDR2 FQNEAQ. In DNA, the CDR3 is TGTGCCAGTAGAAGGGGGAGCAATCAGCCCCAGCATTTT. Translation gives CASRRGSNQPQHF. The whole variable domain, filled in from reference TRBV7-8 and TRBJ1-5, reads GAGVSQSPRYKVAKRGQDVALRCDPISGHVSLFWYQQALGQGPEFLTYFQNEAQLDKSGLPSDRFFAERPEGSVSTLKIQRTQQEDSAVYLCASRRGSNQPQHFGDGTRLSIL.

V usage is TRBV20-1 and J usage is TRBJ2-2; possibly TRBD1 for D (6 bases). The germline V gene has CDR1 DFQATT and CDR2 SNEGSKA (reference sequence). V was trimmed by 2 bases and J by 6 bases, leaving 13 bases between them. This CDR3 is 14 amino acids long. The CDR3 protein is CSARKQGSPGELFF. The CDR3 region has the DNA TGCAGTGCTAGAAAACAGGGATCCCCCGGGGAGCTGTTTTTT.

The V call is TRBV7-2, the J call TRBJ2-3; D unclear. Looked up from germline, CDR1 is SGHTA and CDR2 is FQGNSA. V lost 4 bases, J lost 3 bases, and 14 bases lay in between. CDR3 size: 15 residues. The CDR3 sequence: CASSSRARATDTQYF. The DNA for the CDR3 is TGTGCCAGCAGCTCCCGGGCCCGGGCAACAGATACGCAGTATTTT. Based on the CDR3 plus reference TRBV7-2 and TRBJ2-3, the full variable domain is GAGVSQSPSNKVTEKGKDVELRCDPISGHTALYWYRQSLGQGLEFLIYFQGNSAPDKSGLPSDRFSAERTGGSVSTLTIQRTQQEDSAVYLCASSSRARATDTQYFGPGTRLTVL.

The rearrangement joins TRBV5-5 to TRBJ2-3; 7 positions agree with TRBD2. V shed 0 bases and J 2 bases; nucleotides not matched to a gene: 6. CDR1 is SGHKS, CDR2 YYEKEE, per germline (reference sequence). The CDR3 length is 16 residues. The CDR3 here is CASSLGLADSTDTQYF. The CDR3 nucleotides read TGTGCCAGCAGCTTGGGGCTAGCGGATTCCACAGATACGCAGTATTTT.

This clonotype was detected ten times or more. The rearrangement joins TRBV29-1 to TRBJ1-1, with 8 bases lining up with TRBD1. The J segment lost 5 bases and the V segment lost 6 bases, leaving 11 bases of the junction unmatched. The CDR3 contains 14 residues. Germline V gene lookup returns CDR1 SQVTM and CDR2 ANQGSEA. CDR3 protein: CSVAVGQGVTEAFF. The CDR3 DNA reads as TGCAGCGTCGCCGTTGGACAGGGTGTGACTGAAGCTTTCTTT.

Only a few counts were recorded for this clonotype. The CDR3 nucleotides read TGTGCCAGCAGCTTAGGACTGAGCCCGTCCTACAATGAGCAGTTCTTC. As protein: CASSLGLSPSYNEQFF. The rearrangement uses TRBV7-2 and TRBJ2-1; D is ambiguous. Germline V gene lookup returns CDR1 SGHTA and CDR2 FQGNSA. Trimming took 1 base from V and 1 from J, leaving 11 bases between them. The CDR3 has 16 residues.

The genes are TRBV25-1 and TRBJ2-2; D tentatively reads TRBD1 or TRBD2 (6 bases each). Deletions cut 7 bases from V and 0 bases from J, with 9 bases between. The CDR3 contains 14 residues. The germline V gene has CDR1 MGHDK and CDR2 SYGVNS. CDR3: CASTRDTNTGELFF. CDR3 bases: TGTGCCAGCACGCGGGACACGAACACCGGGGAGCTGTTTTTT.

V usage is TRBV18 and J usage is TRBJ1-1, with TRBD1 as a possible D gene (6 bases). Trimming pared 2 bases from V and 1 base from J, leaving 14 bases between. Germline V gene data show CDR1 as KGHSH and CDR2 as LQKENI. The CDR3 is made up of 16 amino acids. The CDR3, as DNA: TGTGCCAGCTCACCATCCACAGGGCAATGGAACACTGAAGCTTTCTTT. Its translation: CASSPSTGQWNTEAFF.

J is TRBJ2-1 and V is TRBV14, with 7 bases matching TRBD1. The CDR3 covers 16 residues. The V gene's germline CDR1 is SGHDN and CDR2 FVKESK. V lost 8 bases and J lost 7; bases outside the gene matches: 17. The DNA of the CDR3 is TGTGCCAGCTGCCTACTTTTCAGGGGGAAGGGGAATGAGCAGTTCTTC. Protein product: CASCLLFRGKGNEQFF.

The chain couples TRBV5-6 to TRBJ1-1; possibly TRBD1 for D (5 bases). The CDR3 has 14 residues. Trimming shortened V by 4 bases and J by 5 bases, and 15 bases separated the two germline ends. The germline V gene has CDR1 SGHDT and CDR2 YYEEEE. The chain's CDR3 is CASSPQGGVTEAFF. For the CDR3, the DNA is TGTGCCAGCAGCCCCCAGGGAGGGGTTACTGAAGCTTTCTTT.

The V call is TRBV4-3, the J call TRBJ2-7; no reliable D call. V gave up 0 bases and J gave up 6 bases, with 15 bases separating them. CDR3 length: 15 residues. CDR1 and CDR2 (germline): LGHNA, YSLEER. CDR3: CASSQDWGGRLEQYF. For the CDR3, the DNA is TGCGCCAGCAGCCAAGATTGGGGTGGCAGGCTCGAGCAGTACTTC.

This clonotype was observed many times. The chain has TRBV28 and TRBJ1-2; a possible D gene is TRBD1 (5 bases). Trimming took 3 bases from V and 4 from J, leaving 9 bases between them. CDR1 and CDR2 from the germline V gene are MDHEN and SYDVKM. This CDR3 has 13 residues. The CDR3 nucleotides read TGTGCCAGCAGTTTGGCGGGGGGCTATGGCTACACCTTC. Translating gives CASSLAGGYGYTF.

In this sample, this clonotype turned up a few times. The rearrangement joins TRBV2 to TRBJ2-1; D is uncertain. Per germline, CDR1 SNHLY and CDR2 FYNNEI. Trimming left V 6 bases short and J 1 base short, with 4 bases between. The CDR3 contains 12 residues. CDR3 in amino acids: CASRDSYNEQFF. CDR3 nucleotide sequence: TGTGCCAGCAGAGATTCCTACAATGAGCAGTTCTTC.

This clonotype was picked up many times. The chain recombines TRBV10-2 with TRBJ2-1, with a tentative D call TRBD2 (7 bases). Germline CDR1 reads WSHSY; CDR2 reads SAAADI. The CDR3 spans 15 residues. V was shortened by 6 bases and J by 6 bases, with 18 bases between the two germline ends. CDR3 amino acids: CASSARGPVTNEQFF. The CDR3 DNA sequence: TGCGCCAGCAGCGCGCGGGGGCCCGTAACCAATGAGCAGTTCTTC.

The gene calls are TRBV29-1 and TRBJ1-2, with TRBD1 as a possible D gene (5 bases). CDR3 length equals 14 residues. Trimming removed 6 bases from V and 3 bases from J, with 17 bases in between. From germline, CDR1 is SQVTM and CDR2 ANQGSEA. The CDR3, as DNA: TGCAGCGTGATTCCAGGGCATTTGGACTATGGCTACACCTTC. Its translation: CSVIPGHLDYGYTF.

V gene TRBV6-5 combines with J gene TRBJ1-3; D possibly corresponds to TRBD1 (5 bases). The CDR3 totals 18 residues. Germline loops: CDR1 MNHEY, CDR2 SVGAGI. V lost 3 bases and J 0 bases, leaving 18 bases between the germline ends. The CDR3 reads CASSYRYGTLYSGNTIYF. The CDR3 DNA sequence: TGTGCCAGCAGTTATCGATACGGGACGCTCTACTCTGGAAACACCATATATTTT.

This clonotype was counted only a few times. The chain employs TRBV27 and TRBJ2-7; 7 bases fit TRBD1. The junction had 5 bases not matched to a gene; V was cut back by 3 bases and J by 3 bases. The CDR3 runs 14 residues. Germline loops: CDR1 MNHEY, CDR2 SMNVEV (reference sequence). The CDR3 is CASSLQGDYYEQYF. The CDR3 DNA follows: TGTGCCAGCAGTTTGCAGGGGGATTACTACGAGCAGTACTTC.

A few counts support this clonotype. The chain carries TRBV27 and TRBJ2-5; D possibly corresponds to TRBD2 (5 bases). CDR1 MNHEY and CDR2 SMNVEV come from the germline V gene (reference sequence). Trimming pared 6 bases from V and 7 bases from J, leaving 9 bases between. The CDR3 has 11 amino acids. CDR3 in amino acids: CASREGTTQYF. DNA for the CDR3: TGTGCCAGCAGAGAGGGAACGACCCAGTACTTC.

This clonotype has ten or more counts. This sequence joins TRBV2 and TRBJ2-3; 7 bases are shared with TRBD1. The CDR3 has 15 amino acids. Germline lookup yields CDR1 SNHLY and CDR2 FYNNEI. V gave up 4 bases and J gave up 1 base; unmatched junction bases: 5. CDR3 DNA sequence: TGTGCCAGCAGTGGACGGCAGGGGGGCACAGATACGCAGTATTTT. Residues: CASSGRQGGTDTQYF. Complete variable domain (other parts from reference TRBV2 and TRBJ2-3): EPEVTQTPSHQVTQMGQEVILRCVPISNHLYFYWYRQILGQKVEFLVSFYNNEISEKSEIFDDQFSVERPDGSNFTLKIRSTKLEDSAMYFCASSGRQGGTDTQYFGPGTRLTVL.

V usage is TRBV7-2 and J usage is TRBJ2-7; 11 nucleotides match TRBD1. V shed 1 base and J 6 bases; nucleotides not matched to a gene: 5. CDR3 size: 15 residues. Looked up from germline, CDR1 is SGHTA and CDR2 is FQGNSA. CDR3 protein: CASSLDGTGGSEQYF. In DNA form, the CDR3 reads TGTGCCAGCAGCTTAGACGGGACAGGGGGTAGCGAGCAGTACTTC.

The chain uses TRBV10-2 and TRBJ2-1; 11 nucleotides agree with TRBD2. V shed 8 bases, J shed 9 bases, and the junction held 6 bases outside the gene matches. Germline V gene lookup returns CDR1 WSHSY and CDR2 SAAADI. This CDR3 contains 13 residues. CDR3 sequence: CASRSGTSGEQFF. The CDR3, as DNA: TGCGCCAGCCGCTCCGGGACTAGCGGTGAGCAGTTCTTC.

The rearrangement joins TRBV12-3 or TRBV12-4 to TRBJ2-2, with D uncertain. The CDR3 loop spans 15 amino acids. The V end was cut by 3 bases, the J end by 2 bases, with 10 bases between. The CDR3 DNA reads TGTGCCAGCAGTTTTCTGACCCAAAACACCGGGGAGCTGTTTTTT. Translated, it gives CASSFLTQNTGELFF.